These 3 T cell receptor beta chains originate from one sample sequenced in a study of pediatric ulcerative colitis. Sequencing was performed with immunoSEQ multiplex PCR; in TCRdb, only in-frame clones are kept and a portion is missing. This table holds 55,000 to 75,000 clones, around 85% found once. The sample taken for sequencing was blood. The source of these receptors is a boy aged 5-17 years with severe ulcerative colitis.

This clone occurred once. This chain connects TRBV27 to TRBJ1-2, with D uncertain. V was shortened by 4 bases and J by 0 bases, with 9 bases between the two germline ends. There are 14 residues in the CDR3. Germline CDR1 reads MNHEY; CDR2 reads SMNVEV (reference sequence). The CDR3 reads CASSSAGANYGYTF. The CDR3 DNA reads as TGTGCCAGCAGTTCAGCAGGAGCTAACTATGGCTACACCTTC.

CDR3 DNA sequence: TGCAGCGTAGTTGTGGGGCCGAACACCGGGGAGCTGTTTTTT. This translates into CSVVVGPNTGELFF. The chain joins TRBV29-1 to TRBJ2-2; D is possibly TRBD1 (5 bases). This CDR3 is 14 amino acids long. Germline values: CDR1 SQVTM, CDR2 ANQGSEA. With 6 bases removed from V and 0 bases from J, the gap between germline ends came to 11 bases.

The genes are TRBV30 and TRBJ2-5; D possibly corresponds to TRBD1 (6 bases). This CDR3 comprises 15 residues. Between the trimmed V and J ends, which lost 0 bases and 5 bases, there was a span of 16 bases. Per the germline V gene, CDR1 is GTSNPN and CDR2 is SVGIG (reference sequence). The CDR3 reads CAWSVGTKGLETQYF. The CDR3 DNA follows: TGTGCCTGGAGTGTAGGGACAAAAGGTTTGGAGACCCAGTACTTC.